Following are 32 T cell receptor beta chains from one sample sequenced in a study of T cell repertoires in cytomegalovirus infection. Using its own MiXCR run on the reads, TCRdb lists one record per CDR3 protein. The sample carries 800,000 to 950,000 distinct CDR3 sequences, around a third recorded once. These receptors are not linked to any known antigen. This material consisted of cultured CD8+ T cells from PBMCs, taken from culture after CMV antigen stimulation. The receptors shown here come from a human donor in good health (CMV status not recorded). Some clones in this sample may be carry-over from other donors' samples.

This clonotype came up a few times. The genes are TRBV27 and TRBJ1-5; 7 bases fit TRBD1. The CDR3 is 14 residues long. V shed 6 bases, J shed 5 bases, and the junction held 7 bases outside the gene matches. Germline CDR1 is MNHEY and CDR2 is SMNVEV (reference sequence). CDR3 nucleotide sequence: TGTGCCAGCAGATCGGGACAGTTGCATCAGCCCCAGCATTTT. Protein sequence: CASRSGQLHQPQHF.

The sample holds a few counts of this clonotype. The chain carries TRBV19 and TRBJ2-1; 8 bases agree with TRBD2. Germline V gene sequence: CDR1 LNHDA, CDR2 SQIVND (reference sequence). J lost 7 bases, V lost 2 bases, and 7 bases had no gene match. The CDR3 covers 15 residues. Here the CDR3 DNA reads TGTGCCAGTAGTATAAGTAGCGGGGTATTTAATGAGCAGTTCTTC. This translates into CASSISSGVFNEQFF. Full variable domain (outside the CDR3, taken from reference TRBV19 and TRBJ2-1): DGGITQSPKYLFRKEGQNVTLSCEQNLNHDAMYWYRQDPGQGLRLIYYSQIVNDFQKGDIAEGYSVSREKKESFPLTVTSAQKNPTAFYLCASSISSGVFNEQFFGPGTRLTVL.

V usage is TRBV4-1 and J usage is TRBJ2-1; D is ambiguous. V was shortened by 3 bases and J by 0 bases, with 15 bases between the two germline ends. Germline CDR1 MGHRA, CDR2 YSYEKL. The CDR3 has 17 residues. The CDR3 region has the DNA TGCGCCAGCAGCCATCCCTCGCGCCTGAGCTCCTACAATGAGCAGTTCTTC. This translates into CASSHPSRLSSYNEQFF.

As concerns this clonotype: This may come from a read error, since a much larger clone is one base off. V usage is TRBV7-9 and J usage is TRBJ2-4, with a weak D call TRBD2 (5 bases). Germline V gene lookup returns CDR1 SEHNR and CDR2 FQNEAQ (reference sequence). The CDR3 is 13 residues long. V was pared by 5 bases and J by 6 bases, with 11 bases between. The DNA of the CDR3 is TGTGCCAGCAGCACGGGCGAGGGAAACATTCAGTACTTC. It codes for CASSTGEGNIQYF.

J is TRBJ2-7 and V is TRBV19; D not resolved. Germline V gene lookup returns CDR1 LNHDA and CDR2 SQIVND (reference sequence). The CDR3 is 15 amino acids. V lost 1 base and J lost 1, with 11 bases in between. CDR3 region: CASSIVVTPSYEQYF. The CDR3, as DNA: TGTGCCAGTAGTATAGTGGTGACACCGTCCTACGAGCAGTACTTC.

This clonotype appeared a single time. J is TRBJ2-3 and V is TRBV6-6; maybe TRBD1 (5 bases). Deletions cut 7 bases from V and 8 bases from J, with 10 bases between. Germline-derived CDR1 and CDR2 are MNHNY and SVGAGI (reference sequence). The CDR3 spans 11 residues. The CDR3 loop reads CASIQGSTQYF. The CDR3 DNA reads as TGTGCCAGCATCCAGGGTAGTACGCAGTATTTT.

The rearrangement links TRBV6-2 or TRBV6-3 to TRBJ2-2; D gene ambiguous. CDR1 and CDR2 (germline): MNHEY, SVGEGT. This CDR3 spans 16 amino acids. V was trimmed by 3 bases and J by 1 base, leaving 12 bases between them. The CDR3 region is CASSYLFGENTGELFF. The CDR3 coding sequence is TGTGCCAGCAGTTATCTCTTTGGGGAGAACACCGGGGAGCTGTTTTTT.

The chain combines TRBV2 with TRBJ2-7, with D unclear. The CDR3 length is 14 residues. The germline gives CDR1 SNHLY, CDR2 FYNNEI. V was pared by 3 bases and J by 2 bases, with 11 bases between. CDR3 residues: CASSDGRTTYEQYF. CDR3 in DNA: TGTGCCAGCAGTGACGGCCGAACGACCTACGAGCAGTACTTC.

This sequence joins TRBV9 and TRBJ2-2, with D possibly matching TRBD2 (5 bases). V was cut by 3 bases and J by 0 bases, with 15 bases left in between. The CDR3 contains 17 residues. CDR1 and CDR2 from the germline V gene are SGDLS and YYNGEE. The CDR3 nucleotides are TGTGCCAGCAGCGACTCCCGACTAAAACCGAACACCGGGGAGCTGTTTTTT. As protein: CASSDSRLKPNTGELFF.

The rearrangement links TRBV11-1 to TRBJ2-5; D unclear. The V and J ends lost 4 bases and 4 bases respectively, with 7 bases between them. The CDR3 consists of 12 residues. Germline CDR1 reads SGHAT; CDR2 reads FQDESV (reference sequence). The CDR3 DNA is TGTGCCAGCAGCTACCTAACAGAGACCCAGTACTTC. Residues: CASSYLTETQYF.

V gene TRBV11-1 combines with J gene TRBJ2-3; D uncertain. CDR1 is SGHAT, CDR2 FQDESV, per germline (reference sequence). The germline V and J ends were trimmed by 5 bases and 0 bases, with 18 bases remaining between them. The length of the CDR3 is 17 residues. The CDR3 DNA is TGTGCCAGCAGCCTCCCCCAGTGGGCGGCTAGCACAGATACGCAGTATTTT. Residues: CASSLPQWAASTDTQYF.

This clonotype was found once. J is TRBJ1-5 and V is TRBV5-1, with 9 bases lining up with TRBD1. Germline trimming cut 4 bases from V and 8 bases from J; bases unmatched to any gene: 7. Germline values: CDR1 SGHRS, CDR2 YFSETQ. The CDR3 contains 14 residues. CDR3 protein: CASSPGQGFEPQHF. The CDR3 nucleotides read TGCGCCAGCAGCCCGGGACAGGGATTTGAGCCCCAGCATTTT.

The CDR3 DNA is TGTGCCAGCAGCGCCCAAAGGTCGGGGGCAGGGGGAACTGAAGCTTTCTTT. Protein: CASSAQRSGAGGTEAFF. The gene calls are TRBV9 and TRBJ1-1; 7 bases fit TRBD1. CDR3 size: 17 residues. V lost 3 bases and J lost 5; bases outside the gene matches: 16. Germline V gene sequence: CDR1 SGDLS, CDR2 YYNGEE.

This clonotype was counted a few times. V usage is TRBV19 and J usage is TRBJ1-5; weak D call: TRBD1 (5 bases). This CDR3 region has 12 residues. Deletions cut 6 bases from V and 7 bases from J, with 10 bases between. Germline CDR1 and CDR2: LNHDA and SQIVND (reference sequence). The CDR3, as DNA: TGTGCCAGTAGCCAGGGAGCCCAGCCCCAGCATTTT. This translates into CASSQGAQPQHF.

J is TRBJ1-2 and V is TRBV7-9; the match to TRBD1 covers 7 bases. The V and J ends lost 4 bases and 0 bases, in that order; junction bases with no gene match: 5. CDR3 length equals 15 residues. In germline, CDR1 is SEHNR, CDR2 FQNEAQ (reference sequence). The CDR3 protein is CASSYRGPANYGYTF. The CDR3 DNA is TGTGCCAGCAGCTACAGGGGACCGGCTAACTATGGCTACACCTTC.

The rearrangement joins TRBV6-1 to TRBJ1-1; the D is unclear. From germline, CDR1 is MNHNS and CDR2 SASEGT. Between the trimmed V and J ends, which lost 10 bases and 1 base, there was a span of 10 bases. The CDR3 length is 12 residues. The CDR3 bases are TGTGCCACCCGAGCATGGAACACTGAAGCTTTCTTT. Amino acids: CATRAWNTEAFF.

The chain is built from TRBV19 and TRBJ1-2; D is unresolved. This CDR3 spans 14 amino acids. Germline assignment: CDR1 LNHDA and CDR2 SQIVND (reference sequence). Deletions cut 1 base from V and 4 bases from J, with 10 bases between. The CDR3 is CASSIGSEFYGYTF. In nucleotides, the CDR3 is TGTGCCAGTAGTATAGGTTCTGAATTCTATGGCTACACCTTC. Using reference TRBV19 and TRBJ1-2 for the parts outside the CDR3, the full variable domain is DGGITQSPKYLFRKEGQNVTLSCEQNLNHDAMYWYRQDPGQGLRLIYYSQIVNDFQKGDIAEGYSVSREKKESFPLTVTSAQKNPTAFYLCASSIGSEFYGYTFGSGTRLTVV.

A word on this clonotype: At one boundary the junction diverges from the germline segment, which might be a read error. CDR3 sequence reads: CASSFGQSNHPQHF. The CDR3 bases are TGTGCCAGCAGTTTCGGACAGAGCAATCATCCCCAGCATTTT. The chain joins TRBV27 to TRBJ1-5, with D maybe TRBD1 (6 bases). This CDR3 region has 14 residues. The germline V gene encodes CDR1 MNHEY and CDR2 SMNVEV (reference sequence).

This clonotype was detected only a few times. The chain combines TRBV12-3 or TRBV12-4 with TRBJ2-3, with 7 nucleotides matching TRBD1. There are 14 residues in the CDR3. Unmatched junction bases numbered 7, after V lost 10 bases and J lost 0 bases. The CDR3 protein is CATGTVPSTDTQYF. In DNA form, the CDR3 reads TGTGCCACCGGGACAGTCCCTAGCACAGATACGCAGTATTTT.

The chain links TRBV20-1 to TRBJ2-7, with a tentative D call TRBD2 (7 bases). Trimming removed 2 bases from V and 0 bases from J, with 17 bases in between. Germline CDR1 is DFQATT and CDR2 is SNEGSKA (reference sequence). The CDR3 contains 16 residues. CDR3 in DNA: TGCAGTGCTAGACGAGGGGGGAGGGGCAGCTCCTACGAGCAGTACTTC. This sequence encodes CSARRGGRGSSYEQYF.

The chain uses TRBV5-1 and TRBJ1-1, with D perhaps matching TRBD1 (5 bases). The germline V and J ends were trimmed by 0 bases and 11 bases, with 17 bases remaining between them. From germline, CDR1 is SGHRS and CDR2 YFSETQ. CDR3 size: 14 residues. CDR3 DNA: TGCGCCAGCAGCTTGGGACAGCCATTACTCGGGGCTTTCTTT. This sequence encodes CASSLGQPLLGAFF.

J is TRBJ1-1 and V is TRBV4-1; 7 nucleotides line up with TRBD1. The CDR3 loop spans 15 amino acids. V shed 1 base, J shed 8 bases, and the junction held 10 bases outside the gene matches. Germline V gene sequence: CDR1 MGHRA, CDR2 YSYEKL. The CDR3 loop reads CASSQGIDRVGEAFF. In nucleotides, the CDR3 is TGCGCCAGCAGCCAAGGAATCGACAGGGTCGGGGAAGCTTTCTTT.

The J gene is TRBJ2-7, the V gene TRBV4-1; tentatively, D is TRBD1 (6 bases). V shed 5 bases and J shed 0 bases, with 11 bases lying between them. Looked up from germline, CDR1 is MGHRA and CDR2 is YSYEKL. The CDR3 loop spans 14 amino acids. CDR3 DNA: TGCGCCAGCAGCATCCGACAGGACTCCTACGAGCAGTACTTC. Translation: CASSIRQDSYEQYF.

There are many counts of this clonotype. The CDR3 sequence is CASSFGQGALLANTGELFF. Written as DNA, the CDR3 is TGTGCCAGCAGCTTTGGACAGGGGGCACTACTTGCGAACACCGGGGAGCTGTTTTTT. This chain joins TRBV7-9 and TRBJ2-2; 11 nucleotides agree with TRBD1. This CDR3 has 19 amino acids. Germline V gene lookup returns CDR1 SEHNR and CDR2 FQNEAQ (reference sequence). With V trimmed by 3 bases and J by 0 bases, 9 bases remained unmatched.

This clonotype was observed at least ten times. V gene TRBV7-6 combines with J gene TRBJ2-5; D is undetermined. Between the trimmed V and J ends, which lost 2 bases and 4 bases, there was a span of 14 bases. Germline loops: CDR1 SGHVS, CDR2 FNYEAQ. The CDR3 has 15 amino acids. CDR3: CASSLTPSGPETQYF. The CDR3 bases are TGTGCCAGCAGCTTAACACCCTCGGGTCCAGAGACCCAGTACTTC.

The rearrangement links TRBV28 to TRBJ2-3; 10 nucleotides agree with TRBD1. The germline V gene encodes CDR1 MDHEN and CDR2 SYDVKM. The V segment lost 6 bases and the J segment 5 bases; nucleotides outside the gene matches: 14. This CDR3 region has 17 residues. The CDR3 here is CASSPRSGQGVLDTQYF. The CDR3 DNA reads TGTGCCAGCAGCCCTAGATCCGGACAGGGGGTTCTAGATACGCAGTATTTT.

This clonotype has just one count. This chain uses TRBV5-5 with TRBJ2-1, with 9 nucleotides matching TRBD1. V lost 4 bases, J lost 5 bases, and 7 bases stayed unmatched. This CDR3 is 15 amino acids long. CDR1 and CDR2 (germline): SGHKS, YYEKEE (reference sequence). Here the CDR3 DNA reads TGTGCCAGCAGCAGGGCCGGGACAGGGAACAATGAGCAGTTCTTC. It encodes CASSRAGTGNNEQFF.

This chain joins TRBV6-1 and TRBJ2-1, with TRBD2 identical over 14 bases. The CDR3 has 18 amino acids. Trimming took 7 bases from V and 7 from J; bases not matched to a gene: 15. Germline lookup yields CDR1 MNHNS and CDR2 SASEGT. CDR3 nucleotide sequence: TGTGCCAGCACTCCCGGGACTAGCGGGGGTAGTTGGAATAATGAGCAGTTCTTC. Translating it yields CASTPGTSGGSWNNEQFF.

The chain recombines TRBV7-6 with TRBJ1-1, with no clear D. The CDR3 runs 14 residues. Trimming removed 5 bases at V and 1 base at J, with 11 bases between. Germline loops: CDR1 SGHVS, CDR2 FNYEAQ. CDR3: CASSTPRGNTEAFF. The CDR3 region has the DNA TGTGCCAGCAGCACACCACGGGGGAACACTGAAGCTTTCTTT.

The gene calls are TRBV27 and TRBJ1-1, with a possible D match to TRBD1 (6 bases). The CDR3 has 13 amino acids. The germline CDR1 and CDR2 sequences are MNHEY and SMNVEV (reference sequence). The CDR3 protein is CAVGRNREIEAFF. CDR3 nucleotides: TGTGCGGTTGGGAGGAACAGGGAAATAGAAGCTTTCTTT.

The chain is built from TRBV19 and TRBJ1-3; 9 bases align to TRBD1. V lost 3 bases, J lost 2 bases, and 2 bases stayed unmatched. The CDR3 has 15 residues. The germline CDR1 and CDR2 sequences are LNHDA and SQIVND (reference sequence). The CDR3 reads CASSIRTGAGNTIYF. CDR3 nucleotides: TGTGCCAGTAGTATCAGGACAGGGGCTGGAAACACCATATATTTT.

The chain links TRBV7-8 to TRBJ1-4; D not certain. The CDR3 is 14 residues long. CDR1 is SGHVS and CDR2 is FQNEAQ in the germline V gene. V shed 1 base and J shed 12 bases, with 15 bases lying between them. CDR3 sequence reads: CASSLDPRMKELFF. Written as DNA, the CDR3 is TGTGCCAGCAGCTTAGATCCTCGGATGAAAGAACTGTTTTTT.